The rows below give T cell receptor beta chains drawn from one sample of a study of T cells in Graves' hyperthyroidism and ophthalmopathy. TCRdb reanalysed the multiplex PCR reads using MiXCR and keeps one entry per CDR3 protein. The sample gives hundreds of thousands of distinct CDR3 sequences, less than 45% of which show up once; about 7.2% is in the top ten. Sample: peripheral blood or thyroid tissue (not recorded which). These receptors all stem from an adult man with Graves' disease, either hyperthyroidism or ophthalmopathy (not recorded which). Each CDR3 is given with its conserved first and last residue. The D gene is left open where the match is weak. Clone size appears in some rows only: once, few, many, or a class for an expanded clone.

d_call clone_size j_call v_call cdr3_nt cdr3_aa
TRBD1 many TRBJ2-7 TRBV7-9 TGTGCCAGCAGCCCTCCGGGACAGGGGGGAAACGAGCAGTACTTC CASSPPGQGGNEQYF
- many TRBJ1-4 TRBV5-1 TGTGCCAGCAGCTTAGGACAGTTAAATGAAAAACTGTTTTTT CASSLGQLNEKLFF
- many TRBJ2-6 TRBV7-2 TGTGCCAGCACCAAAAAAGGGGGGGCCAACGTCCTGACTTTC CASTKKGGANVLTF
- - TRBJ1-4 TRBV5-1 TGCGCCAGCAGCTTCCAAACAGCTAATGAAAAACTGTTTTTT CASSFQTANEKLFF
- many TRBJ1-2 TRBV29-1 TGCAGCGTTGCTGGGGGGGCTGGCTACACCTTC CSVAGGAGYTF
TRBD1 few TRBJ1-2 TRBV2 TGTGCCATCCGGACAGGAGCAACTAACTATGGCTACACCTTC CAIRTGATNYGYTF
- many TRBJ1-2 TRBV15 TGTGCCACCAGCAAACGGGATGGGTGGAACTATGGCTACACCTTC CATSKRDGWNYGYTF
TRBD1 - TRBJ1-1 TRBV12-5 TGTGCTAGTGGTTTGGGGGACAGGGCAAACACTGAAGCTTTCTTT CASGLGDRANTEAFF
- many TRBJ1-5 TRBV5-6 TGTGCCAGCAGCCCAGGGACTTCTAGCAATCAGCCCCAGCATTTT CASSPGTSSNQPQHF
TRBD2 many TRBJ2-5 TRBV2 TGTGCCAGCAGTGGGGGACTAGCGGCGGAGACCCAGTACTTC CASSGGLAAETQYF
- many TRBJ2-7 TRBV2 TGTGCCAGCAGTGGACCTGGGGGCTCCGAGCAGTACTTC CASSGPGGSEQYF
- few TRBJ1-1 TRBV7-9 TGTGCCAGCAGCTTATCTCATGAAGCTTTCTTT CASSLSHEAFF
- - TRBJ2-5 TRBV10-3 TGTGCCAGCAGTTACTCGACTGTCAGTTGGACGCAAGAGACCCAGTACTTC CASSYSTVSWTQETQYF
- - TRBJ1-2 TRBV20-1 TGCAGTGCCAACCCTGGACGGAGCTTCTATGGCTACACCTTC CSANPGRSFYGYTF
- - TRBJ1-1 TRBV20-1 TGCAGTGCTCCTTTCGGAGGGGGTGTTCCTATGAACACTGAAGCTTTCTTT CSAPFGGGVPMNTEAFF
- many TRBJ2-2 TRBV7-6 TGTGCCAGCAGCTTAGTGCAAGCCGGGGAGCTGTTTTTT CASSLVQAGELFF
- - TRBJ1-2 TRBV12-3/TRBV12-4 TGTGCCAGCAGTTACCCCCTCTCTCCTCCGGCTAACTATGGCTACACCTTC CASSYPLSPPANYGYTF
TRBD1 - TRBJ1-1 TRBV19 TGTGCCAGTAGGGACAGGGGGGGGGACACTGAAGCTTTCTTT CASRDRGGDTEAFF
- many TRBJ2-7 TRBV7-2 TGTGCCAGCAGCCCTTCGACTGGGGCCACCGGGGAGCAGTACTTC CASSPSTGATGEQYF
TRBD2 - TRBJ2-7 TRBV7-9 TGCGCCAGCAGCCAAGATTGGACTAGCGGATACGAGCAGTACTTC CASSQDWTSGYEQYF
- many TRBJ1-2 TRBV10-3 TGTGCCAGGGGGAAACGGGTCACAAACTATGGCTACACCTTC CARGKRVTNYGYTF
TRBD1 - TRBJ1-5 TRBV20-1 TGCAGTGCTTACAATGGACAGGGGAGTCAGCCCCAGCATTTT CSAYNGQGSQPQHF
- - TRBJ1-6 TRBV5-4 TGTGCCAGCAGCTTGATGGGGGCGATGGGTTCACCCCTCCACTTT CASSLMGAMGSPLHF